Here is one TCR beta chain with its context. Its antigen is unidentified. This sample stems from a study of monozygotic twins with inflammatory bowel disease. Germline-derived CDR1 and CDR2 are SEHNR and FQNEAQ (reference sequence). There are 14 residues in the CDR3. Whole-study findings and limits: Researchers were unable to tell different T cell subtypes apart. IBD patients had lower TCRbeta diversity (inverse Simpson) than healthy co-twins.

Each sample's cDNA came from eight separate reactions. Template switching appended UMIs that held a 6-nucleotide sample barcode. TCRdb reprocessed the 5' RACE reads and keeps a single row for each CDR3 protein, giving no DNA. The repertoire table contains hundreds of thousands of distinct CDR3 sequences. V gene TRBV7-9 combines with J gene TRBJ1-4. Material for sequencing was blood. This receptor was taken from a human donor with ulcerative colitis or Crohn's disease, or a healthy co-twin of an affected twin (not recorded which). The CDR3 sequence is CASSSLTGNEKLFF.